Described below is a single T cell receptor beta chain sequence and its context. Germline V gene data show CDR1 as KGHDR and CDR2 as SFDVKD. The V and J ends lost 4 bases and 5 bases, in that order; junction bases with no gene match: 6. The CDR3 runs to 15 residues. This entry is derived from a study of blood T cell repertoires in COVID-19. Turning to the study itself: There were acute and convalescent COVID-19 samples, and they came from the United States, Italy and Spain. Sources were T cells, B-cell-depleted T cells, or PBMCs; the material itself was cDNA or gDNA.

In the original analysis: Reference gene primer amplification gave nucleated cell count estimates. The method was immunoSEQ multiplex PCR; TCRdb's version includes in-frame clones alone and lacks a portion of them. V and J calls and clone size follow that table, whereas D and trimming were derived from the DNA. Of under 80,000 clones listed, more than 75% are singletons. This chain joins TRBV24-1 and TRBJ2-1; 8 positions agree with TRBD1. This receptor was taken from a human donor in a cohort sampled during active COVID-19. The sample taken for sequencing was peripheral blood. This CDR3 is CATSDPGQVNNEQFF. The DNA for the CDR3 is TGTGCCACCAGTGACCCGGGACAGGTTAACAATGAGCAGTTCTTC.